This T cell receptor (beta chain) comes out of a study of blood T cell repertoires in COVID-19. The germline V gene encodes CDR1 SGHAT and CDR2 FQNNGV. V trimming: 0 bases; J trimming: 3 bases; junction bases outside the gene matches: 4. The CDR3 loop spans 15 amino acids. The protocol was immunoSEQ multiplex PCR, while the TCRdb copy is restricted to in-frame clones and leaves out a portion. This table holds 140,000 or so clones, around nine tenths found once. The specimen was peripheral blood. The TCR sequence derives from a human donor in a cohort sampled during active COVID-19. V usage is TRBV11-2 and J usage is TRBJ2-5, with 7 bases that match TRBD1. The CDR3 bases are TGTGCCAGCAGCTTAGAGTGGGGACAGAAAGAGACCCAGTACTTC. Its protein product is CASSLEWGQKETQYF.